This T cell receptor (beta chain) was recovered during a study of a mutant IDH1 vaccine in newly diagnosed glioma. Study-wide context: Earlier care involved radiotherapy, temozolomide, or both, and the majority received both. General observations from the study: It seemed that pseudoprogression was not linked to changes in the top peripheral T cell clonotypes.

With regard to this clone: Its specificity is not known.

Time point defined: baseline, week 1 (first vaccination visit). As to treatment: pre-vaccination baseline after standard-of-care therapy. Germline trimming cut 4 bases from V and 9 bases from J; bases unmatched to any gene: 6. The germline V gene has CDR1 SGHDT and CDR2 YYEEEE. CDR3 length: 12 amino acids. The repertoire was sequenced with immunoSEQ multiplex PCR; TCRdb's copy has only in-frame clones and lacks some. The sample lists about 33,000 clones; 88% were seen once. Sequenced material: PBMCs, taken from a glioma patient treated with radiotherapy, temozolomide or both. The sequence derives from a woman between 40 and 55 years old with glioma. This rearrangement joins TRBV5-6 to TRBJ2-7, with 8 bases lining up with TRBD2. CDR3: CASSRPRGGQYF. In DNA, the CDR3 is TGTGCCAGCAGCCGTCCCCGGGGGGGGCAGTACTTC.